These T cell receptor beta chains were read from a single sample in a study of T cell repertoires in cytomegalovirus infection. MiXCR, applied by TCRdb to the reads, yields one record per CDR3 protein. The repertoire includes some 920,000 distinct CDR3 sequences, 30% to 40% of them detected once, and 11% to 15% sits in the top ten. Their antigen targets remain unknown. This sample comprised cultured CD8+ T cells from PBMCs, obtained from culture after CMV antigen stimulation. These TCRs come from a human donor in good health (CMV status not recorded). Some clones in this sample may be carry-over from other donors' samples. The CDR3 runs from the conserved cysteine through the conserved F or W. The D gene is left open where the match is weak. The size entry is marked missing in some rows and otherwise reads once, few, many or a size class.

>NA|TRBJ2-2|14|TRBV6-2/TRBV6-3|NA
TGTGCCAGCGAGGGGCCATGGCATAGCGGGGAGCTGTTTTTT
CASEGPWHSGELFF
>TRBD1|TRBJ2-2|14|TRBV5-1|NA
TGCGCCAGCAGCTTCGTGGACAGGGACCGGGAGCTGTTTTTT
CASSFVDRDRELFF
>NA|TRBJ2-2|16|TRBV7-6|few
TGTGCCAGCAGCTTAGCCGAATTCAGGGCCACCGGGGAGCTGTTTTTT
CASSLAEFRATGELFF
>NA|TRBJ1-1|16|TRBV12-3/TRBV12-4|many
TGTGCCAGCAGCCTAAATCCGGGACTGCCGGACACTGAAGCTTTCTTT
CASSLNPGLPDTEAFF
>TRBD1|TRBJ2-1|16|TRBV5-6|few
TGTGCCAGCAGCGGGGACAGGGGGTATAGTTACAATGAGCAGTTCTTC
CASSGDRGYSYNEQFF
>TRBD1|TRBJ2-7|14|TRBV7-8|NA
TGTGCCAGCAGCGGGGGACAGTTGTTCTACGAGCAGTACTTC
CASSGGQLFYEQYF
>TRBD2|TRBJ2-5|16|TRBV12-3/TRBV12-4|NA
TGTGCCAGCAGTTTATGGGCTAGCGGGGCGGAAGAGACCCAGTACTTC
CASSLWASGAEETQYF
>NA|TRBJ2-5|15|TRBV27|few
TGTGCCAGCAGTGTAGTCCCTTGGGGGAAAGAGACCCAGTACTTC
CASSVVPWGKETQYF
>NA|TRBJ1-1|13|TRBV6-6|few
TGTGCCAGCAGCCGTCCCATGAACACTGAAGCTTTCTTT
CASSRPMNTEAFF
>NA|TRBJ1-5|14|TRBV7-9|NA
TGTGCCAGCAGCTACAAGGCCCCCAATCAGCCCCAGCATTTT
CASSYKAPNQPQHF
>NA|TRBJ2-5|15|TRBV7-6|few
TGTGCCAGCAGCGGGGGAGCTGGGTACCAAGAGACCCAGTACTTC
CASSGGAGYQETQYF
>NA|TRBJ2-1|17|TRBV9|NA
TGTGCCAGCAGCGTAGGAAGAGGGACCACTCCTTACAATGAGCAGTTCTTC
CASSVGRGTTPYNEQFF
>NA|TRBJ1-1|13|TRBV7-9|NA
TGTGCCAGCAGCCCCCCGATGCGGACTGAAGCTTTCTTT
CASSPPMRTEAFF
>TRBD2|TRBJ2-1|15|TRBV6-5|NA
TGTGCCAGCACCAGTCTAGCGGGGGTTGTTAATGAGCAGTTCTTC
CASTSLAGVVNEQFF
>NA|TRBJ1-5|17|TRBV5-5|NA
TGTGTCAGCAGCTTGTATTCCCAGGGCATCGTCAATCAGCCCCAGCATTTT
CVSSLYSQGIVNQPQHF
>TRBD1|TRBJ2-5|15|TRBV15|NA
TGTGCCACCAGAGAAAGCAGGGGGAGCCAAGAGACCCAGTACTTC
CATRESRGSQETQYF
>NA|TRBJ1-3|15|TRBV7-6|NA
TGTGCCAGCAGCTTAGAAGGTTACTCTGGAAACACCATATATTTT
CASSLEGYSGNTIYF
>TRBD2|TRBJ2-5|18|TRBV7-9|few
TGTGCCAGCAGCACTGGGGAGGTCCTAGCGGGGGAGGAAGAGACCCAGTACTTC
CASSTGEVLAGEEETQYF
>TRBD1|TRBJ1-1|17|TRBV10-3|few
TGTGCCATCAGACCTGCCCGGGACAGGGGGCTTGGCACTGAAGCTTTCTTT
CAIRPARDRGLGTEAFF
>NA|TRBJ1-5|14|TRBV2|NA
TGTGCCAGCAAAAAAGGAGATAGCAATCAGCCCCAGCATTTT
CASKKGDSNQPQHF
>TRBD2|TRBJ2-1|16|TRBV7-4|few
TGTGCCAGCAGCCCTGATTTGCGGGGGACCTACAATGAGCAGTTCTTC
CASSPDLRGTYNEQFF
>NA|TRBJ1-5|14|TRBV20-1|few
TGCAGTGCTAGAGCCGGGGGGGGAACTCAGCCCCAGCATTTT
CSARAGGGTQPQHF
>TRBD1|TRBJ2-1|17|TRBV5-1|few
TGCGCCAGCAGCTTGGTTACCGGGACAGAGGCAAACAATGAGCAGTTCTTC
CASSLVTGTEANNEQFF
>TRBD1|TRBJ1-6|15|TRBV6-5|NA
TGTGCCAGCAGTTACAGACAGGGGGCCCATTCACCCCTCCACTTT
CASSYRQGAHSPLHF
>NA|TRBJ2-2|13|TRBV14|few
TGTGCCAGTAGCCAGGTGATCCCGGGGGAGCTGTTTTTT
CASSQVIPGELFF
>TRBD1|TRBJ1-4|15|TRBV12-3/TRBV12-4|once
TGTGCCAGCAGCGAGCAGGGGGCCAGCAATGAAAAACTGTTTTTT
CASSEQGASNEKLFF
>TRBD2|TRBJ2-3|20|TRBV27|NA
TGTGCCAGCAGTTTGCCCCTCGGACTAGCGGGGGGGCAAATAGGAGATACGCAGTATTTT
CASSLPLGLAGGQIGDTQYF
>NA|TRBJ1-4|15|TRBV9|NA
TGTGCCAGCAGCGAGGGAGGGATAACTAATGAAAAACTGTTTTTT
CASSEGGITNEKLFF
>TRBD1|TRBJ1-1|18|TRBV6-6|few
TGTGCCAGCAGTTACTCGCCCCTCGGGACAGGGATGAACACTGAAGCTTTCTTT
CASSYSPLGTGMNTEAFF
>NA|TRBJ2-7|14|TRBV15|few
TGTGCCACCAGCAGCAACCAGGGGCTGGACGAGCAGTACTTC
CATSSNQGLDEQYF
>NA|TRBJ1-5|14|TRBV12-3/TRBV12-4|few
TGTGCCAGCAGTTTGAGCCTTTACAATCAGCCCCAGCATTTT
CASSLSLYNQPQHF
>TRBD1|TRBJ1-2|16|TRBV7-6|few
TGTGCCAGCAGCTTAGGGGGACAGACTTCTAACTATGGCTACACCTTC
CASSLGGQTSNYGYTF
>TRBD1|TRBJ1-1|14|TRBV12-3/TRBV12-4|few
TGTGCCAGCAGTTGGGACAGGGGGAGCACTGAAGCTTTCTTT
CASSWDRGSTEAFF
>NA|TRBJ1-1|16|TRBV7-6|NA
TGTGCCAGCAGCTTAGGCCCCCCCCAGGGTTCCACTGAAGCTTTCTTT
CASSLGPPQGSTEAFF
>TRBD2|TRBJ2-5|15|TRBV11-3|few
TGTGCCAGCAGCGCGGGACTAGCGGGGTTAGAGACCCAGTACTTC
CASSAGLAGLETQYF
>NA|TRBJ1-1|15|TRBV7-6|NA
TGTGCCAGCAGCTTAGTAGCACGGATGAACACTGAAGCTTTCTTT
CASSLVARMNTEAFF
>NA|TRBJ1-4|15|TRBV4-3|NA
TGCGCCAGCAGCCAACAAGACAGGACTAATGAAAAACTGTTTTTT
CASSQQDRTNEKLFF
>NA|TRBJ1-5|14|TRBV12-3/TRBV12-4|NA
TGTGCCAGCAGTTATACAGGGTTGGGTCAGCCCCAGCATTTT
CASSYTGLGQPQHF
>NA|TRBJ1-5|14|TRBV6-5|NA
TGTGCCAGCAGTTACTCGGCAGTGCATCAGCCCCAGCATTTT
CASSYSAVHQPQHF
>NA|TRBJ2-3|14|TRBV7-8|many
TGTGCCAGCAGCTTAACTACAAGCACAGATACGCAGTATTTT
CASSLTTSTDTQYF
>NA|TRBJ1-1|13|TRBV19|NA
TGTGCCAGTAGTATATTTGAGGGAACTGAAGCTTTCTTT
CASSIFEGTEAFF
>NA|TRBJ1-3|16|TRBV11-2|NA
TGTGCCAGCAGCTTTCGGCGGGACAACTCTGGAAACACCATATATTTT
CASSFRRDNSGNTIYF
>NA|TRBJ2-7|13|TRBV20-1|NA
TGCAGTGCCACCCCAGGGGAGTCCTACGAGCAGTACTTC
CSATPGESYEQYF
>NA|TRBJ1-1|14|TRBV7-4|NA
TGTGCCAGCAGCTTAGAACGAGGCGGGACTGAAGCTTTCTTT
CASSLERGGTEAFF
>NA|TRBJ2-2|12|TRBV10-1|many
TGCGCCAGCAGTGAGGGTCCCGGGGAGCTGTTTTTT
CASSEGPGELFF
>NA|TRBJ1-1|12|TRBV7-8|NA
TGTGCCAGCAGCTCGTGGGACACTGAAGCTTTCTTT
CASSSWDTEAFF
>TRBD2|TRBJ2-3|15|TRBV12-5|NA
TGTGCTAGTGGTCTAGGGACTAGCGGAACAGATACGCAGTATTTT
CASGLGTSGTDTQYF
>NA|TRBJ2-1|15|TRBV5-4|few
TGTGCCAGCAGCTTGGCTCAGTTTTCCCACAATGAGCAGTTCTTC
CASSLAQFSHNEQFF
>TRBD1|TRBJ2-2|16|TRBV4-1|NA
TGCGCCAGCAGCCTATGGACAGGGGTGAACACCGGGGAGCTGTTTTTT
CASSLWTGVNTGELFF
>NA|TRBJ2-1|12|TRBV7-2|NA
TGTGCCAGCAGCCTGCGACAGCCCGAGCAGTTCTTC
CASSLRQPEQFF
>NA|TRBJ1-2|12|TRBV7-6|few
TGTGCCAGCAGCTTAAGCACAGCAGGCAACACCTTC
CASSLSTAGNTF
>NA|TRBJ1-1|19|TRBV4-1|few
TGCGCCAGCAGCCAATACGAGATTTTGGGTGTTAGCATGAACACTGAAGCTTTCTTT
CASSQYEILGVSMNTEAFF
>TRBD1|TRBJ2-5|13|TRBV28|NA
TGTGCCAGCAGAACCGACAGGGGAGAGACCCAGTACTTC
CASRTDRGETQYF
>TRBD1|TRBJ1-2|15|TRBV29-1|few
TGCAGCGTCCGCGGACAGGGGGCATCGAACTATGGCTACACCTTC
CSVRGQGASNYGYTF
>NA|TRBJ1-1|15|TRBV7-9|few
TGTGCCAGCAGCCCAGACCAGGGTGGGAACACTGAAGCTTTCTTT
CASSPDQGGNTEAFF
>TRBD1|TRBJ2-1|13|TRBV7-6|NA
TGTGCCAGCAGACACGAGACAGGGTCTGAGCAGTTCTTC
CASRHETGSEQFF
>NA|TRBJ2-2|12|TRBV2|few
TGTGCCATCGACGGGGACACCGGGGAGCTGTTTTTT
CAIDGDTGELFF
>TRBD1|TRBJ1-5|14|TRBV27|NA
TGTGCCAGCATCAATACTCCAGGGGGCCAGCCCCAGCATTTT
CASINTPGGQPQHF